A selection of T cell receptor beta chains follows, all from one sample in a study of OX40 agonist ivuxolimab in advanced cancers. Using immunoSEQ multiplex PCR, the repertoire was profiled, and TCRdb retains in-frame clones only, with some absent. The sample records over 35,000 clones, more than 80% being singletons. The material was CD4+ or CD8+ T cells sorted from blood, obtained in a trial of the OX40 agonist ivuxolimab. All receptors derive from an adult with an advanced solid tumor such as melanoma, head and neck, liver or kidney cancer. Both conserved end residues are part of each CDR3. Each record gives: clone size, J gene, D gene, V gene, CDR3 protein, CDR3 DNA. D genes are given only for firm matches. Clone size is shown for a subset of rows, as once, few, many or a class of expanded clone.

NA | TRBJ2-7 | NA | TRBV2 | CASSAGVRPYEQYF | TGTGCCAGCAGTGCAGGGGTTCGACCCTACGAGCAGTACTTC
once | TRBJ2-3 | NA | TRBV10-3 | CAISESTPQGTDTQYF | TGTGCCATCAGTGAGTCGACCCCGCAGGGCACAGATACGCAGTATTTT
NA | TRBJ1-3 | TRBD1 | TRBV6-5 | CASSLRDRGGNTIYF | TGTGCCAGCAGTCTAAGGGACAGGGGGGGAAACACCATATATTTT
few | TRBJ2-7 | NA | TRBV5-1 | CASSLGHQNYEQYF | TGCGCCAGCAGCTTGGGACACCAAAACTACGAGCAGTACTTC
once | TRBJ2-7 | TRBD1 | TRBV7-4 | CASSLGTGEREQYF | TGTGCCAGCAGCTTGGGGACAGGGGAACGCGAGCAGTACTTC
NA | TRBJ2-3 | NA | TRBV19 | CASSPGPSTDTQYF | TGTGCCAGTAGTCCGGGACCTAGCACAGATACGCAGTATTTT
NA | TRBJ2-1 | NA | TRBV10-1 | CASSRSLHNEQFF | TGCGCCAGCTCTCGGTCGCTCCACAATGAGCAGTTCTTC
NA | TRBJ1-2 | NA | TRBV7-2 | CASSSPEGLAANYGYTF | TGTGCCAGCAGCTCTCCCGAGGGACTCGCAGCTAACTATGGCTACACCTTC
few | TRBJ2-1 | TRBD2 | TRBV6-1 | CASSEAGGYNEQFF | TGTGCCAGCAGTGAGGCGGGGGGCTACAATGAGCAGTTCTTC
NA | TRBJ2-3 | NA | TRBV7-3 | CASASSPSTDTQYF | TGTGCCAGCGCATCCAGCCCGAGCACAGATACGCAGTATTTT
NA | TRBJ1-1 | TRBD1 | TRBV4-1 | CASSQDQGTGGLWTEAFF | TGCGCCAGCAGCCAAGATCAAGGGACAGGGGGCCTTTGGACTGAAGCTTTCTTT
NA | TRBJ2-2 | NA | TRBV11-3 | CASSATGTGELFF | TGTGCCAGCAGCGCCACAGGCACCGGGGAGCTGTTTTTT
NA | TRBJ2-7 | TRBD2 | TRBV10-3 | CAISAPSGGLYEQYF | TGTGCCATCAGTGCCCCTAGCGGGGGGCTCTACGAGCAGTACTTC
NA | TRBJ1-4 | NA | TRBV2 | CASRIGLTNEKLFF | TGTGCCAGCAGGATCGGACTTACTAATGAAAAACTGTTTTTT
NA | TRBJ2-7 | TRBD1 | TRBV13 | CASSRKPGQGAKEQYF | TGTGCCAGCAGCAGAAAACCGGGACAGGGGGCGAAAGAGCAGTACTTC
NA | TRBJ2-7 | TRBD1 | TRBV27 | CASSPPGWGQGSYEQYF | TGTGCCAGCAGCCCTCCGGGCTGGGGACAGGGTAGCTACGAGCAGTACTTC
NA | TRBJ2-7 | NA | TRBV5-8 | CASSLELRYEQYF | TGTGCCAGCAGCTTGGAACTGCGCTACGAGCAGTACTTC
NA | TRBJ1-6 | TRBD1 | TRBV6-1 | CASIRDRVDSPLHF | TGTGCCAGCATTCGGGACAGAGTTGATTCACCCCTCCACTTT
NA | TRBJ1-4 | NA | TRBV30 | CAWSVPDIKGKLFF | TGTGCCTGGAGTGTACCGGACATCAAGGGCAAACTGTTTTTT
NA | TRBJ1-6 | NA | TRBV5-1 | CASSPTRQRYNSPLHF | TGCGCCAGCAGTCCTACCCGGCAGCGCTATAATTCACCCCTCCACTTT
NA | TRBJ2-1 | TRBD1 | TRBV2 | CASISRGYNEQFF | TGTGCCAGCATTAGCAGGGGGTACAATGAGCAGTTCTTC
NA | TRBJ1-5 | NA | TRBV4-3 | CASSQKLNQPQHF | TGCGCCAGCAGCCAGAAACTCAATCAGCCCCAGCATTTT
NA | TRBJ1-2 | NA | TRBV5-8 | CASSLVVPNYGYTF | TGTGCCAGCAGCTTGGTAGTCCCTAACTATGGCTACACCTTC
NA | TRBJ1-6 | NA | TRBV18 | CASSPRTDYNSPLHF | TGTGCCAGCTCACCACGGACAGACTATAATTCACCCCTCCACTTT
NA | TRBJ1-2 | NA | TRBV10-3 | CAISADSYGYTF | TGTGCCATCAGTGCGGACAGCTATGGCTACACCTTC
NA | TRBJ2-7 | TRBD1 | TRBV5-1 | CASSRTGEGYEQYF | TGCGCCAGCAGCAGGACAGGGGAGGGGTACGAGCAGTACTTC
NA | TRBJ2-7 | TRBD1 | TRBV5-1 | CASSLVAGGSYEQYF | TGCGCCAGCAGCTTGGTAGCAGGGGGCTCCTACGAGCAGTACTTC
NA | TRBJ1-2 | NA | TRBV15 | CATSRDPGRTVHGYTF | TGTGCCACCAGCAGAGATCCGGGACGGACGGTCCATGGCTACACCTTC